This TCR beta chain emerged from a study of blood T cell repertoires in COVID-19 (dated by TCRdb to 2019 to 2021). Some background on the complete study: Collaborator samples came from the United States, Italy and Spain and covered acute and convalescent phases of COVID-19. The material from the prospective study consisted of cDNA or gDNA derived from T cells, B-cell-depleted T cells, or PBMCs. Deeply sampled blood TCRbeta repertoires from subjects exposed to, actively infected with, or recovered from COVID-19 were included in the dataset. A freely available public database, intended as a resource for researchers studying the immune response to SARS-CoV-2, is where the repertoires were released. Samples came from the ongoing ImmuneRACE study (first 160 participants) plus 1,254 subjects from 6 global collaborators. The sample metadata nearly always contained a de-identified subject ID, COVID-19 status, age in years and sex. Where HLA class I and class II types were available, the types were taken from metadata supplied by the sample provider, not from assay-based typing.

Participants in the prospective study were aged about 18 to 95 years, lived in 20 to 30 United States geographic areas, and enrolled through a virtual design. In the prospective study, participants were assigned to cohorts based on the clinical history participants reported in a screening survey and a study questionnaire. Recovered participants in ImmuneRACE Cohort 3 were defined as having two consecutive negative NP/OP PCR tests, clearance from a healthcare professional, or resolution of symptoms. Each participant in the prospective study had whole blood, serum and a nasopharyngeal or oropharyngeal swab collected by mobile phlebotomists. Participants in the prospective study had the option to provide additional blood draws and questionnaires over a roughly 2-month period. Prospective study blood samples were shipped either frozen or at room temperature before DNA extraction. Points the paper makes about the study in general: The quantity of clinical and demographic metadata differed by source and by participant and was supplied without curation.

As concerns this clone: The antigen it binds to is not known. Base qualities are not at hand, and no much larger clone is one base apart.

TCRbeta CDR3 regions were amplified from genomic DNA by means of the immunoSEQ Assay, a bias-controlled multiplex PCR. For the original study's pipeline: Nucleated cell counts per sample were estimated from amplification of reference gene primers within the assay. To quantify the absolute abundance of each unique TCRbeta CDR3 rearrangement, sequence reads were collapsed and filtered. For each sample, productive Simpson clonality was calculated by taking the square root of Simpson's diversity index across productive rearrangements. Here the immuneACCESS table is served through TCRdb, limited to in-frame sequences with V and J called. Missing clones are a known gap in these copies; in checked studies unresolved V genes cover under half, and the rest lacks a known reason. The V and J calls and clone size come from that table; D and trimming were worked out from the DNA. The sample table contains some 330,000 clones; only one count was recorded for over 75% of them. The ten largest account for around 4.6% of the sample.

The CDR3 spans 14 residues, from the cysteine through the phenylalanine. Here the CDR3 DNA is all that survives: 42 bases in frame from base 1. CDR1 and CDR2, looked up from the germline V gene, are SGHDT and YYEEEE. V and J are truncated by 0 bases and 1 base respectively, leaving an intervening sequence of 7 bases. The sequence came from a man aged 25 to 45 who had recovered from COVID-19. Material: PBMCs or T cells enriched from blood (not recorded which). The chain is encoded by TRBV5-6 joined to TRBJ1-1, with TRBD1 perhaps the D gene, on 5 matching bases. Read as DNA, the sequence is TGTGCCAGCAGCTTGGCCGGGGGGAACACTGAAGCTTTCTTT. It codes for CASSLAGGNTEAFF.